Listed below are T cell receptor beta chains from one sample, sequenced in a study of cytomegalovirus exposure and HLA in healthy donors. Sequenced by immunoSEQ multiplex PCR; TCRdb stores in-frame clones only, minus some. This table holds approximately 110,000 clones. The sequencing sample was made of PBMCs. The source of these receptors is a man aged 50 to 59 in good health and CMV-seronegative. Each CDR3 is given with its conserved first and last residue. Each record gives: J gene, D gene, V gene, CDR3 protein, CDR3 DNA. D genes are given only for firm matches.

>TRBJ2-7|NA|TRBV7-9
CASSPTGNGLNPYEQYF
TGTGCCAGCAGCCCTACAGGGAACGGTCTAAACCCCTACGAGCAGTACTTC
>TRBJ2-7|NA|TRBV7-9
CASSWESRGEQYF
TGTGCCAGCAGCTGGGAGTCCCGGGGAGAGCAGTACTTC
>TRBJ1-1|NA|TRBV27
CASSLTANTEAFF
TGTGCCAGCAGCCTCACAGCGAACACTGAAGCTTTCTTT
>TRBJ2-7|NA|TRBV6-1
CASSEARARIYEQYF
TGTGCCAGCAGTGAAGCGCGGGCCCGCATCTACGAGCAGTACTTC
>TRBJ2-6|TRBD1|TRBV14
CASSPQGSGANVLTF
TGTGCCAGCAGCCCACAGGGGTCCGGGGCCAACGTCCTGACTTTC
>TRBJ2-3|TRBD2|TRBV9
CASSDRLAGGTSTDTQYF
TGTGCCAGCAGCGACCGACTAGCGGGGGGAACTAGCACAGATACGCAGTATTTT
>TRBJ1-6|TRBD1|TRBV11-2
CASSPRTGFNNSPLHF
TGTGCCAGCAGCCCTCGGACAGGGTTTAATAATTCACCCCTCCACTTT
>TRBJ2-1|TRBD2|TRBV6-4
CASSTQPGGFEQFF
TGTGCCAGCAGTACACAACCGGGGGGTTTTGAGCAGTTCTTC
>TRBJ2-2|TRBD2|TRBV15
CATSRDQTSGGAAGELFF
TGTGCCACCAGCAGAGACCAAACTAGCGGGGGGGCTGCCGGGGAGCTGTTTTTT
>TRBJ1-1|TRBD1|TRBV4-3
CASSQDLRGYATEAFF
TGCGCCAGCAGCCAAGATCTCAGGGGGTATGCGACTGAAGCTTTCTTT
>TRBJ1-1|NA|TRBV15
CATSRDPSRTGPRGTEAFF
TGTGCCACCAGCAGAGATCCAAGTAGGACGGGACCTAGGGGGACTGAAGCTTTCTTT
>TRBJ2-3|TRBD1|TRBV30
CACSTGLSTDTQYF
TGTGCCTGCTCGACAGGGCTTAGCACAGATACGCAGTATTTT
>TRBJ2-1|TRBD1|TRBV29-1
CSVNRGADEQFF
TGCAGCGTTAACAGGGGAGCCGATGAGCAGTTCTTC
>TRBJ1-2|NA|TRBV7-9
CASSPGGVNYGYTF
TGTGCCAGCAGCCCCGGGGGGGTTAACTATGGCTACACCTTC
>TRBJ2-1|NA|TRBV7-2
CASSSRMSTPSNEQFF
TGTGCCAGCAGCTCAAGGATGTCGACTCCCTCGAATGAGCAGTTCTTC
>TRBJ2-2|NA|TRBV2
CASSEQANGELFF
TGTGCCAGCAGTGAACAGGCGAACGGGGAGCTGTTTTTT
>TRBJ1-4|NA|TRBV28
CASLLTNGEKLFF
TGTGCCAGCCTTCTCACAAACGGGGAAAAACTGTTTTTT
>TRBJ2-3|TRBD2|TRBV7-2
CASSSQRGGVDTQYF
TGTGCCAGCAGCTCGCAGCGGGGGGGGGTGGATACGCAGTATTTT
>TRBJ2-2|NA|TRBV11-2
CASSLEFGQSLELFF
TGTGCCAGCAGCTTAGAATTTGGACAGTCTTTGGAGCTGTTTTTT
>TRBJ2-1|NA|TRBV29-1
CSVEGGVLPYNEQFF
TGCAGCGTTGAAGGCGGAGTCCTTCCCTACAATGAGCAGTTCTTC
>TRBJ1-5|NA|TRBV7-2
CASSGHLNQPQHF
TGTGCCAGCAGCGGACACCTCAATCAGCCCCAGCATTTT
>TRBJ1-1|NA|TRBV20-1
CSAGGVTEAFF
TGCAGTGCTGGGGGGGTAACTGAAGCTTTCTTT
>TRBJ2-3|TRBD2|TRBV10-1
CASSDLGTSGSTDTQYF
TGCGCCAGCAGTGACTTGGGGACTAGCGGGTCCACAGATACGCAGTATTTT
>TRBJ1-5|NA|TRBV7-9
CASSLDGNQPQHF
TGTGCCAGCAGCTTAGACGGGAATCAGCCCCAGCATTTT
>TRBJ2-1|TRBD2|TRBV13
CASSLEGLAGNYEQFF
TGTGCCAGCAGCTTAGAAGGACTAGCGGGAAACTATGAGCAGTTCTTC
>TRBJ1-5|TRBD1|TRBV19
CASTADRGIIVPQHF
TGTGCCAGTACCGCTGACAGGGGAATAATAGTGCCCCAGCATTTT
>TRBJ1-1|NA|TRBV5-1
CASTLPGTEAFF
TGCGCCAGCACCCTTCCGGGCACTGAAGCTTTCTTT
>TRBJ1-1|NA|TRBV10-2
CASSESWGGTFF
TGCGCCAGCAGTGAGTCGTGGGGAGGTACTTTCTTT